This entry lists 8 T cell receptor beta chains sequenced from one sample in a study of blood T cells in healthy people across ages. Primed by a sample-barcoded 5' primer and a J-beta primer mix, a second PCR proceeded for about 7 to 11 cycles. TCRdb reprocessed the 5' RACE reads with MiXCR, giving one entry per CDR3 protein. Altogether about 320,000 distinct CDR3 sequences are present, roughly a quarter being singletons, with the ten largest covering roughly 30%. Sequencing was carried out using blood. These receptor sequences come from a woman in her 70s in good health.

DNA for the CDR3: TGTGCCATCAGTGAGTCAGAGCGGGGGGTTTACAATGAGCAGTTCTTC. It specifies CAISESERGVYNEQFF. The chain carries TRBV10-3 and TRBJ2-1, with 9 nucleotides matching TRBD2. CDR1 and CDR2 (germline): ENHRY, SYGVKD. V lost 0 bases and J lost 4; bases outside the gene matches: 4. The CDR3 loop spans 16 amino acids.

Only a few counts were recorded for this clonotype. The genes are TRBV10-2 and TRBJ2-5, with a possible D match to TRBD2 (5 bases). The V gene's germline CDR1 is WSHSY and CDR2 SAAADI. With 2 bases removed from V and 4 bases from J, the gap between germline ends came to 17 bases. CDR3 length equals 16 residues. CDR3 nucleotide sequence: TGCGCCAGCAGTGAGAAGGCTCCCCGGGGTTCAGAGACCCAGTACTTC. Translating gives CASSEKAPRGSETQYF.

The chain has TRBV3-1 and TRBJ2-1; 8 bases agree with TRBD2. Germline V gene sequence: CDR1 LGHDT, CDR2 YNNKEL (reference sequence). With V trimmed by 3 bases and J by 0 bases, 4 bases remained unmatched. This CDR3 is 16 amino acids long. The CDR3 loop is CASSHGAGDSYNEQFF. In nucleotides, the CDR3 is TGTGCCAGCAGCCACGGAGCGGGAGACTCCTACAATGAGCAGTTCTTC.

Many counts were recorded for this clonotype. The CDR3 DNA is TGCAGTGCTGGCGGTCGCGGGGTTAGCACAGATACGCAGTATTTT. This translates into CSAGGRGVSTDTQYF. This chain uses TRBV20-1 with TRBJ2-3, with a weak D call TRBD2 (6 bases). V shed 5 bases and J shed 0 bases, with 15 bases lying between them. The CDR3 totals 15 residues. Germline CDR1 DFQATT, CDR2 SNEGSKA (reference sequence).

The chain has TRBV20-1 and TRBJ1-5, with 9 bases identical to TRBD1. The ends lost 5 bases at V and 6 bases at J; junction bases unmatched: 5. Germline CDR1 and CDR2: DFQATT and SNEGSKA (reference sequence). The CDR3 loop spans 13 amino acids. The CDR3 sequence: CSAGTGYRQPQHF. As DNA, the CDR3 is TGCAGTGCTGGGACAGGGTATCGTCAGCCCCAGCATTTT.

The rearrangement links TRBV6-5 to TRBJ2-5; no clear D gene. Germline CDR1 is MNHEY and CDR2 is SVGAGI. This CDR3 has 16 residues. Trimming took off 4 bases at V and 1 base at J, with 16 bases between the two ends. In DNA form, the CDR3 reads TGTGCCAGCAGTTTTTCCGGGCCTCTAATCCAAGAGACCCAGTACTTC. It translates to CASSFSGPLIQETQYF.

This clonotype was seen only a few times. The chain combines TRBV9 with TRBJ2-1; 12 bases line up with TRBD2. V shed 1 base and J 7 bases; nucleotides not matched to a gene: 15. The CDR3 has 19 residues. The V gene's germline CDR1 is SGDLS and CDR2 YYNGEE. This chain's CDR3 is CASSVNRKGLAGGVNEQFF. In DNA form, the CDR3 reads TGTGCCAGCAGCGTAAATCGGAAGGGACTAGCGGGTGGGGTGAATGAGCAGTTCTTC. Looking up the rest from reference TRBV9 and TRBJ2-1 gives the full variable domain: DSGVTQTPKHLITATGQRVTLRCSPRSGDLSVYWYQQSLDQGLQFLIQYYNGEERAKGNILERFSAQQFPDLHSELNLSSLELGDSALYFCASSVNRKGLAGGVNEQFFGPGTRLTVL.

This clonotype was detected only a few times. This sequence joins TRBV14 and TRBJ2-7; TRBD2 might be the D (6 bases). The germline V gene encodes CDR1 SGHDN and CDR2 FVKESK. Trimming stripped 3 bases from V and 2 bases from J, with 11 bases between. The CDR3 is made up of 14 amino acids. CDR3 residues: CASSQASGAYEQYF. The DNA of the CDR3 is TGTGCCAGCAGCCAGGCCTCGGGGGCCTACGAGCAGTACTTC.